This TCR beta chain was identified in a study of long-term antiretroviral therapy in people with HIV. Findings and caveats of the study: Spans of CDR3 length were tighter for HIV repertoires than for controls.

In its sample, this clone was seen a few times. As yet, its antigen is unknown. With survey level as its setting, the immunoSEQ assay was v3.0. Here immunoSEQ multiplex PCR was the method, and the copy in TCRdb shows in-frame clones only, minus some. The profile shows almost 25,000 clones, approximately 80% of them singletons. The germline V gene encodes CDR1 SGHRS and CDR2 YFSETQ. The CDR3 has 16 amino acids. With 0 bases removed from V and 5 bases from J, the gap between germline ends came to 17 bases. The chain links TRBV5-1 to TRBJ1-1; unclear D gene. This specimen was unsorted PBMCs, taken 3 years after starting antiretroviral therapy. This TCR was recovered from a man aged 45 to 65 with HIV. The CDR3 nucleotides read TGCGCCAGCAGCTTGGAGGCGTCAGCTGGTTGGACTGAAGCTTTCTTT. It codes for CASSLEASAGWTEAFF.